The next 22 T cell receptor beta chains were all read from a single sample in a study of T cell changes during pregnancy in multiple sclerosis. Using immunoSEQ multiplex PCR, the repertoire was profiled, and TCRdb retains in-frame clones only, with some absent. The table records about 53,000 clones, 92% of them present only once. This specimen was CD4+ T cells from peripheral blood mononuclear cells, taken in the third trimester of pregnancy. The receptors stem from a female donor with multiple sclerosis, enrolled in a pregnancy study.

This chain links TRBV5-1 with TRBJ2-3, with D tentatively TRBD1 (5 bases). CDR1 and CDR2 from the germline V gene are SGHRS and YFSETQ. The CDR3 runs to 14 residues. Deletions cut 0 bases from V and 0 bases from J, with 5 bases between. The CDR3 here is CASSLAGSTDTQYF. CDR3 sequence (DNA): TGCGCCAGCAGCTTGGCAGGGAGCACAGATACGCAGTATTTT. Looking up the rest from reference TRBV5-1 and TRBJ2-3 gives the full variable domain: KAGVTQTPRYLIKTRGQQVTLSCSPISGHRSVSWYQQTPGQGLQFLFEYFSETQRNKGNFPGRFSGRQFSNSRSEMNVSTLELGDSALYLCASSLAGSTDTQYFGPGTRLTVL.

CDR3 bases: TGTGCCAGCAGCCTCAGGGGAATGGTACTACCCTCCTACAATGAGCAGTTCTTC. Translation gives CASSLRGMVLPSYNEQFF. This sequence joins TRBV5-6 and TRBJ2-1, with D possibly being TRBD1 (6 bases). The CDR3 is 18 residues long. Germline V gene lookup returns CDR1 SGHDT and CDR2 YYEEEE. V shed 4 bases and J shed 0 bases, with 20 bases lying between them. The variable domain in full, with the rest retrieved from reference TRBV5-6 and TRBJ2-1, is DAGVTQSPTHLIKTRGQQVTLRCSPKSGHDTVSWYQQALGQGPQFIFQYYEEEERQRGNFPDRFSGHQFPNYSSELNVNALLLGDSALYLCASSLRGMVLPSYNEQFFGPGTRLTVL.

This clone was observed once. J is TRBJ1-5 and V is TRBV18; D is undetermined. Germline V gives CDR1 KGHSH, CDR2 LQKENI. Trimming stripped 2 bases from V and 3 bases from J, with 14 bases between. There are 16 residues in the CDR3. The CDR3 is CASSPNEGGNNQPQHF. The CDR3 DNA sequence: TGTGCCAGCTCACCAAACGAGGGAGGGAACAATCAGCCCCAGCATTTT.

CDR3 sequence (DNA): TGTGCCAGCAGTAAAGAGGGGTTCGACAGGGTCGTAGAGACCCAGTACTTC. It yields the protein CASSKEGFDRVVETQYF. The chain combines TRBV6-1 with TRBJ2-5; 7 bases are shared with TRBD1. Germline CDR1 MNHNS, CDR2 SASEGT. Trimming removed 5 bases from V and 4 bases from J; junction bases left unmatched: 16. The CDR3 spans 17 residues.

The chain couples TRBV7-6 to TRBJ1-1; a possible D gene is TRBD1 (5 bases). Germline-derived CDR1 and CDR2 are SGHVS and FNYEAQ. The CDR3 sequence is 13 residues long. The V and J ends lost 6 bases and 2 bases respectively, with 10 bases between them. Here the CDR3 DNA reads TGTGCCAGCAGTAAAGGGGAAAACACTGAAGCTTTCTTT. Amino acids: CASSKGENTEAFF.

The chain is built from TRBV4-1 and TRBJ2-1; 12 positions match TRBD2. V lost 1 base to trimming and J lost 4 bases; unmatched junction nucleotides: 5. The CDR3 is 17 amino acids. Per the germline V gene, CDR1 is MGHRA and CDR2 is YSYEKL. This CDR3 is CASSQARLAGAYNEQFF. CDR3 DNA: TGCGCCAGCAGCCAAGCTAGACTAGCGGGGGCGTACAATGAGCAGTTCTTC.

The chain's CDR3 is CASSTGQGGTDTQYF. The CDR3 bases are TGTGCCAGTAGTACCGGACAGGGAGGCACAGATACGCAGTATTTT. V gene TRBV19 combines with J gene TRBJ2-3; 8 nucleotides line up with TRBD1. Germline V gives CDR1 LNHDA, CDR2 SQIVND (reference sequence). The CDR3 contains 15 residues. J was trimmed by 1 base and V by 4 bases; bases with no gene match: 4.

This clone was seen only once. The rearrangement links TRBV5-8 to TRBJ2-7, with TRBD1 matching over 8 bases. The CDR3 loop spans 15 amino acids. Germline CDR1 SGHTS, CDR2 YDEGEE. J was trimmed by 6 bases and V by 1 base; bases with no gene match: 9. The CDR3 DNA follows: TGTGCCAGCAGCTTGTGGTCTCTTACAGGGGGCGAGCAGTACTTC. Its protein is CASSLWSLTGGEQYF.

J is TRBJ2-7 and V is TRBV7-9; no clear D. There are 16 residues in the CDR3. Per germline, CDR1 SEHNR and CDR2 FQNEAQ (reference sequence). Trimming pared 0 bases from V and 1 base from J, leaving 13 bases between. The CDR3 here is CASSLAGRLDSYEQYF. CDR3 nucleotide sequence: TGTGCCAGCAGCTTAGCGGGCCGTCTGGATTCCTACGAGCAGTACTTC.

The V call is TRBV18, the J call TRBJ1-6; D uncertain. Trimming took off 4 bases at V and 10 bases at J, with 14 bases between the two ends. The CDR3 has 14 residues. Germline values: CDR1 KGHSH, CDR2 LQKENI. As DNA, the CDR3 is TGTGCCAGCTCACGGACGGAGGGTAGATCACCCCTCCACTTT. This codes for CASSRTEGRSPLHF.

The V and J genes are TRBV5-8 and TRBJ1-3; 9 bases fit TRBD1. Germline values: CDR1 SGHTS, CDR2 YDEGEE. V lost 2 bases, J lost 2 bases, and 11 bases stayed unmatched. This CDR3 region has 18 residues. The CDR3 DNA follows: TGTGCCAGCAGCTTTTTTGGACAGGGGAAATATGCTGGAAACACCATATATTTT. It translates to CASSFFGQGKYAGNTIYF.

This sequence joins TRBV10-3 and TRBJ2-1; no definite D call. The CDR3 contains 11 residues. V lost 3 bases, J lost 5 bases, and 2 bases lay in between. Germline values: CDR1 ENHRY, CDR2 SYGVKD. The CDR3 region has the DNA TGTGCCATCAGTGATAACAATGAGCAGTTCTTC. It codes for CAISDNNEQFF.

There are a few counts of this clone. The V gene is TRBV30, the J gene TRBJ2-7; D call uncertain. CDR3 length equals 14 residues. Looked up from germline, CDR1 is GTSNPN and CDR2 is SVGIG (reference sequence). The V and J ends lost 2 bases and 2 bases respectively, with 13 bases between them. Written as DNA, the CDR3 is TGTGCCTGGAGTCGTGACAACTTACCCTACGAGCAGTACTTC. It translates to CAWSRDNLPYEQYF.

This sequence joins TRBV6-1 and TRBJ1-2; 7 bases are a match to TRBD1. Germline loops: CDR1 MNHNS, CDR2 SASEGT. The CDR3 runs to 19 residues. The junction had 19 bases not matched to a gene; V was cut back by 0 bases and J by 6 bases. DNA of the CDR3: TGTGCCAGCAGTGAAGCGCAGGGGACAGTGATGATCGCACTTCATGGCTACACCTTC. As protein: CASSEAQGTVMIALHGYTF.

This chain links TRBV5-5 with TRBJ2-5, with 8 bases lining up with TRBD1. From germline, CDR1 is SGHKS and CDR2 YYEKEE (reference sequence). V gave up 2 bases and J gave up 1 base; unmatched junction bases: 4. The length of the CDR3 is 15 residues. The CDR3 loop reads CASSFGQGAQETQYF. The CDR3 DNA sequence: TGTGCCAGCAGCTTTGGACAGGGAGCCCAAGAGACCCAGTACTTC. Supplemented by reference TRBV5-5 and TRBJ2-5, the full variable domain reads DAGVTQSPTHLIKTRGQQVTLRCSPISGHKSVSWYQQVLGQGPQFIFQYYEKEERGRGNFPDRFSARQFPNYSSELNVNALLLGDSALYLCASSFGQGAQETQYFGPGTRLLVL.

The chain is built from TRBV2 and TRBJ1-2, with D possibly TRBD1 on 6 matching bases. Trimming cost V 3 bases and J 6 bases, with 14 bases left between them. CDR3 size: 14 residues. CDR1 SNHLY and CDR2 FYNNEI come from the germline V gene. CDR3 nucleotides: TGTGCCAGCAGTGACAACGGGGGGCGGGATGGCTACACCTTC. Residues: CASSDNGGRDGYTF.

Here the CDR3 reads CASSLPPTSGGRNEQFF. Written as DNA, the CDR3 is TGTGCCAGCAGCTTACCGCCTACTAGCGGGGGGAGGAATGAGCAGTTCTTC. The gene calls are TRBV7-8 and TRBJ2-1; 12 bases agree with TRBD2. This CDR3 region has 17 residues. CDR1 is SGHVS, CDR2 FQNEAQ, per germline. V was clipped by 2 bases and J by 7 bases; unmatched bases: 9. Variable domain in full (rest from reference TRBV7-8 and TRBJ2-1): GAGVSQSPRYKVAKRGQDVALRCDPISGHVSLFWYQQALGQGPEFLTYFQNEAQLDKSGLPSDRFFAERPEGSVSTLKIQRTQQEDSAVYLCASSLPPTSGGRNEQFFGPGTRLTVL.

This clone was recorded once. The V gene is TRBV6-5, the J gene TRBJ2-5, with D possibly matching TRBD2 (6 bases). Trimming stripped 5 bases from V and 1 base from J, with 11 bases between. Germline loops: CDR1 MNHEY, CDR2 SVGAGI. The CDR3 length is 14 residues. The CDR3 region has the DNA TGTGCCAGCAGTATGACTAGGCTCCAAGAGACCCAGTACTTC. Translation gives CASSMTRLQETQYF.

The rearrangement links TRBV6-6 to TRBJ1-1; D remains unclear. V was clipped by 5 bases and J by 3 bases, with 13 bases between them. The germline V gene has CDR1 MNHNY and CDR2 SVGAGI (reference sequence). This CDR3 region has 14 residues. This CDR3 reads CASSPERWDTEAFF. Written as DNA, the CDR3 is TGTGCCAGCAGTCCGGAGCGATGGGACACTGAAGCTTTCTTT.

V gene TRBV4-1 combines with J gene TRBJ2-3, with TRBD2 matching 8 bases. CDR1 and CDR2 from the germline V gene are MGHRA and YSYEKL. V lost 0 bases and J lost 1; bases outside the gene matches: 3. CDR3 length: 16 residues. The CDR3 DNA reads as TGCGCCAGCAGCCAAGATTCGGGACTAGGCACAGATACGCAGTATTTT. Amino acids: CASSQDSGLGTDTQYF.

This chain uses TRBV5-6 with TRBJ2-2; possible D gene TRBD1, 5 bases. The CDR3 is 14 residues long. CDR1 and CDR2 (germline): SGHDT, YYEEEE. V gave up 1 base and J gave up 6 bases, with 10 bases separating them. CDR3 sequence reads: CASSLQGVAGELFF. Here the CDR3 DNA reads TGTGCCAGCAGCTTGCAAGGGGTGGCCGGGGAGCTGTTTTTT.

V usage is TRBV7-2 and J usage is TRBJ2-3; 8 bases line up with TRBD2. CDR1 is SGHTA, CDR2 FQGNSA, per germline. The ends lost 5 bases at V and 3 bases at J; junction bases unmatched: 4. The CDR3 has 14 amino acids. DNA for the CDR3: TGTGCCAGCAGCCCGGGGGGGGTGACAGATACGCAGTATTTT. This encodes CASSPGGVTDTQYF.